This is a list of T cell receptor beta chains from one sample in a study of CD8+CD57+ T cells in acquired aplastic anemia. TCRdb itself ran the reads through MiXCR, one entry per CDR3 protein. The table has about 110,000 distinct CDR3 sequences, about half seen once. The material sequenced was sorted CD4+, CD8+, or CD8+CD57+ T cells (not recorded which) from PBMCs. These receptor sequences come from a human donor in good health, serving as a control. Each CDR3 is given with its conserved first and last residue. Each record gives: V gene, clone size, D gene, CDR3 length, J gene, CDR3 DNA, CDR3 protein. The D gene is left open where the match is weak. Part of the rows lack a size; the others show once, few, many or a class for expanded clones.

V gene: TRBV11-1; clone size: .; D gene: TRBD2; CDR3 length: 16; J gene: TRBJ2-7; CDR3 DNA: TGTGCCAGCAGCTTATCTAGCGGGGGGGCGAGCTATGAGCAGTACTTC; CDR3 protein: CASSLSSGGASYEQYF
V gene: TRBV5-1; clone size: .; D gene: .; CDR3 length: 11; J gene: TRBJ2-7; CDR3 DNA: TGCGCCAGCAGGAGAAACTACGAGCAGTACTTC; CDR3 protein: CASRRNYEQYF
V gene: TRBV4-3; clone size: many; D gene: .; CDR3 length: 17; J gene: TRBJ2-7; CDR3 DNA: TGCGCCAGCAGCCAAGATCGAGGGCAGGTCCCCCCCTACGAGCAGTACTTC; CDR3 protein: CASSQDRGQVPPYEQYF
V gene: TRBV19; clone size: many; D gene: .; CDR3 length: 11; J gene: TRBJ1-1; CDR3 DNA: TGTGCCAGTGCGAGGGGGACTGAAGCTTTCTTT; CDR3 protein: CASARGTEAFF
V gene: TRBV7-9; clone size: many; D gene: .; CDR3 length: 12; J gene: TRBJ1-2; CDR3 DNA: TGTGCCAGCAGCCATGGGACCTATGGCTACACCTTC; CDR3 protein: CASSHGTYGYTF
V gene: TRBV13; clone size: many; D gene: TRBD2; CDR3 length: 17; J gene: TRBJ2-7; CDR3 DNA: TGTGCCAGCAGCTTAGGGACTAGCGGGGGCCAAACCTACGAGCAGTACTTC; CDR3 protein: CASSLGTSGGQTYEQYF
V gene: TRBV5-8; clone size: many; D gene: .; CDR3 length: 17; J gene: TRBJ1-6; CDR3 DNA: TGTGCCAGCAGCTTTAGAGGGGTCAGGGATTATAATTCACCCCTCCACTTT; CDR3 protein: CASSFRGVRDYNSPLHF
V gene: TRBV15; clone size: .; D gene: .; CDR3 length: 14; J gene: TRBJ1-4; CDR3 DNA: TGTGCCACCAGCAGAACAGGGACGGGCGAAAAACTGTTTTTT; CDR3 protein: CATSRTGTGEKLFF
V gene: TRBV20-1; clone size: .; D gene: TRBD2; CDR3 length: 14; J gene: TRBJ2-7; CDR3 DNA: TGCAGTGCTGGCGACGGCGGGGGGGGCTACGAGCAGTACTTC; CDR3 protein: CSAGDGGGGYEQYF
V gene: TRBV6-2/TRBV6-3; clone size: many; D gene: .; CDR3 length: 17; J gene: TRBJ2-5; CDR3 DNA: TGTGCCAGCAGTTACTGGCCGAAGACCAGAGAGCAAGAGACCCAGTACTTC; CDR3 protein: CASSYWPKTREQETQYF
V gene: TRBV20-1; clone size: .; D gene: .; CDR3 length: 11; J gene: TRBJ1-2; CDR3 DNA: TGCAGTGCGTTCCAGGGGTATGGCTACACCTTC; CDR3 protein: CSAFQGYGYTF
V gene: TRBV15; clone size: many; D gene: TRBD2; CDR3 length: 16; J gene: TRBJ2-1; CDR3 DNA: TGTGCCACCAGCAGCGATCCGGGACTAGGATCAGATGAGCAGTTCTTC; CDR3 protein: CATSSDPGLGSDEQFF
V gene: TRBV3-1; clone size: .; D gene: .; CDR3 length: 13; J gene: TRBJ1-1; CDR3 DNA: TGTGCCAGCAGCCGGTCCTTTGGCACTGAAGCTTTCTTT; CDR3 protein: CASSRSFGTEAFF
V gene: TRBV29-1; clone size: many; D gene: .; CDR3 length: 11; J gene: TRBJ1-1; CDR3 DNA: TGCAGCGTGGAGCAGGGTACTGAAGCTTTCTTT; CDR3 protein: CSVEQGTEAFF
V gene: TRBV30; clone size: .; D gene: .; CDR3 length: 13; J gene: TRBJ2-5; CDR3 DNA: TGTGCCTGGGTATCAGGGGTTGATGAGACCCAGTACTTC; CDR3 protein: CAWVSGVDETQYF
V gene: TRBV5-5; clone size: .; D gene: TRBD2; CDR3 length: 15; J gene: TRBJ2-5; CDR3 DNA: TGTGCCAGCAGCTTGCGCGGGGGGGCCGGGGAGACCCAGTACTTC; CDR3 protein: CASSLRGGAGETQYF
V gene: TRBV19; clone size: .; D gene: .; CDR3 length: 12; J gene: TRBJ2-7; CDR3 DNA: TGTGCCAGCAGCTCACAGGGAGCGAAATTGTACTTC; CDR3 protein: CASSSQGAKLYF
V gene: TRBV14; clone size: many; D gene: .; CDR3 length: 17; J gene: TRBJ1-2; CDR3 DNA: TGTGCCAGCAGCCCCGTAGGCGGCGGTCCGGGAAACTATGGCTACACCTTC; CDR3 protein: CASSPVGGGPGNYGYTF
V gene: TRBV5-4; clone size: many; D gene: .; CDR3 length: 13; J gene: TRBJ2-3; CDR3 DNA: TGTGCCAGCAGTCCACCGGGAACAGATACGCAGTATTTT; CDR3 protein: CASSPPGTDTQYF
V gene: TRBV10-3; clone size: .; D gene: .; CDR3 length: 13; J gene: TRBJ1-2; CDR3 DNA: TGTGCCATCGGGGCCGAGGTAGGATATGGCTACACCTTC; CDR3 protein: CAIGAEVGYGYTF
V gene: TRBV2; clone size: .; D gene: .; CDR3 length: 14; J gene: TRBJ1-1; CDR3 DNA: TGTGCCAGCAGTGAAGCAGGAACGAGTTCTGAAGCTTTCTTT; CDR3 protein: CASSEAGTSSEAFF
V gene: TRBV9; clone size: many; D gene: TRBD2; CDR3 length: 14; J gene: TRBJ2-3; CDR3 DNA: TGTGCCAGCAGCGCTAGCGGGGGGGCCGATACGCAGTATTTT; CDR3 protein: CASSASGGADTQYF
V gene: TRBV20-1; clone size: many; D gene: .; CDR3 length: 15; J gene: TRBJ2-7; CDR3 DNA: TGCAGTGCTAGAGGTCCGGCGGACAGAGCCTACGAGCAGTACTTC; CDR3 protein: CSARGPADRAYEQYF
V gene: TRBV7-9; clone size: .; D gene: TRBD1; CDR3 length: 13; J gene: TRBJ2-7; CDR3 DNA: TGTGCCAGCAGCTCCGGGACAGGCTACGAGCAGTACTTC; CDR3 protein: CASSSGTGYEQYF
V gene: TRBV20-1; clone size: .; D gene: .; CDR3 length: 14; J gene: TRBJ2-7; CDR3 DNA: TGCAGTGCGAACAGGGACACCGCCTCCTACGAGCAGTACTTC; CDR3 protein: CSANRDTASYEQYF
V gene: TRBV5-4; clone size: many; D gene: .; CDR3 length: 13; J gene: TRBJ2-1; CDR3 DNA: TGTGCCAGCAGCTTATGGACGAACAATGAGCAGTTCTTC; CDR3 protein: CASSLWTNNEQFF
V gene: TRBV5-6; clone size: .; D gene: .; CDR3 length: 12; J gene: TRBJ2-5; CDR3 DNA: TGTGCCTGGAGTTGGGGGTGGGAGACCCAGTACTTC; CDR3 protein: CAWSWGWETQYF
V gene: TRBV9; clone size: many; D gene: .; CDR3 length: 12; J gene: TRBJ2-7; CDR3 DNA: TGTGCCAGCAGCCCCACACCAGACGAGCAGTACTTC; CDR3 protein: CASSPTPDEQYF
V gene: TRBV14; clone size: .; D gene: TRBD2; CDR3 length: 18; J gene: TRBJ2-5; CDR3 DNA: TGTGCCAGCAGCCAAGGTGATCAGACTAGCGGGGGCGGTGAGACCCAGTACTTC; CDR3 protein: CASSQGDQTSGGGETQYF
V gene: TRBV6-5; clone size: many; D gene: .; CDR3 length: 13; J gene: TRBJ1-1; CDR3 DNA: TGTGCCAGCAGTTTTAGAGGACCCACTGAAGCTTTCTTT; CDR3 protein: CASSFRGPTEAFF
V gene: TRBV10-1; clone size: .; D gene: .; CDR3 length: 12; J gene: TRBJ2-1; CDR3 DNA: TGCGCCAGCTCTGGGCTTGACAATGAGCAGTTCTTC; CDR3 protein: CASSGLDNEQFF
V gene: TRBV2; clone size: many; D gene: TRBD2; CDR3 length: 14; J gene: TRBJ2-1; CDR3 DNA: TGTGCCAGCCTGGAGACTAGCGGGGGGGCGGAGCAGTTCTTC; CDR3 protein: CASLETSGGAEQFF
V gene: TRBV29-1; clone size: medium-sized; D gene: .; CDR3 length: 11; J gene: TRBJ1-2; CDR3 DNA: TGCAGCGTTGAAGACCAGTCTGGCTACACCTTC; CDR3 protein: CSVEDQSGYTF
V gene: TRBV2; clone size: many; D gene: .; CDR3 length: 13; J gene: TRBJ2-1; CDR3 DNA: TGTGCCAGCAGTGAAAATTTGTTGGATGAGCAGTTCTTC; CDR3 protein: CASSENLLDEQFF
V gene: TRBV4-1; clone size: many; D gene: .; CDR3 length: 13; J gene: TRBJ1-3; CDR3 DNA: TGCGCCAGCAGCCGGAACCCTGGAAACACCATATATTTT; CDR3 protein: CASSRNPGNTIYF
V gene: TRBV7-2; clone size: many; D gene: .; CDR3 length: 15; J gene: TRBJ2-1; CDR3 DNA: TGTGCCAGCAGTTCCGTAGCGAGCCCTTACAATGAGCAGTTCTTC; CDR3 protein: CASSSVASPYNEQFF
V gene: TRBV9; clone size: .; D gene: .; CDR3 length: 11; J gene: TRBJ1-1; CDR3 DNA: TGTGCCAGCAGCCCCCTCGGTAAAGCTTTCTTT; CDR3 protein: CASSPLGKAFF
V gene: TRBV10-3; clone size: .; D gene: .; CDR3 length: 13; J gene: TRBJ2-5; CDR3 DNA: TGTGCCACCGAACGCAGCGAGCAAGAGACCCAGTACTTC; CDR3 protein: CATERSEQETQYF
V gene: TRBV7-9; clone size: many; D gene: .; CDR3 length: 14; J gene: TRBJ1-1; CDR3 DNA: TGTGCCAGCAGCCACATTACCTTAAACACTGAAGCTTTCTTT; CDR3 protein: CASSHITLNTEAFF
V gene: TRBV15; clone size: few; D gene: .; CDR3 length: 18; J gene: TRBJ1-6; CDR3 DNA: TGTGCCACCAGCAGCCAAGAACAGGAACGGACCTATAATTCACCCCTCCACTTT; CDR3 protein: CATSSQEQERTYNSPLHF
V gene: TRBV4-3; clone size: once; D gene: .; CDR3 length: 13; J gene: TRBJ2-7; CDR3 DNA: TGCGCCAGCAGCCAAGCCAGATCATACGGGCAGTACTTC; CDR3 protein: CASSQARSYGQYF
V gene: TRBV11-1; clone size: .; D gene: TRBD2; CDR3 length: 17; J gene: TRBJ2-1; CDR3 DNA: TGTGCCAGCAGCTTCCCACTAGCGGGGGCGGGTGACAATGAGCAGTTCTTC; CDR3 protein: CASSFPLAGAGDNEQFF
V gene: TRBV19; clone size: .; D gene: .; CDR3 length: 13; J gene: TRBJ1-4; CDR3 DNA: TGTGCCAGTAATAGGCAGGGCAATGAAAAACTGTTTTTT; CDR3 protein: CASNRQGNEKLFF
V gene: TRBV20-1; clone size: .; D gene: TRBD2; CDR3 length: 14; J gene: TRBJ2-5; CDR3 DNA: TGCAGTGCTTCCCGAAGCGGGAACCAAGAGACCCAGTACTTC; CDR3 protein: CSASRSGNQETQYF
V gene: TRBV20-1; clone size: few; D gene: .; CDR3 length: 12; J gene: TRBJ2-7; CDR3 DNA: TGCAGTGCTAGAGTTGTAGATTACGAGCAGTACTTC; CDR3 protein: CSARVVDYEQYF
V gene: TRBV19; clone size: once; D gene: TRBD2; CDR3 length: 16; J gene: TRBJ2-1; CDR3 DNA: TGTGCCAGTAGTATATACGGCGGGGGGGACTTCAATGAGCAGTTCTTC; CDR3 protein: CASSIYGGGDFNEQFF
V gene: TRBV2; clone size: few; D gene: .; CDR3 length: 14; J gene: TRBJ2-7; CDR3 DNA: TGTGCCAGCCGAGCCTTGGGGGGTTTGGGCGAGCAGTACTTC; CDR3 protein: CASRALGGLGEQYF
V gene: TRBV15; clone size: .; D gene: .; CDR3 length: 15; J gene: TRBJ2-3; CDR3 DNA: TGTGCCACCAGCAGAGATAAGCAGCCCACAGATACGCAGTATTTT; CDR3 protein: CATSRDKQPTDTQYF
V gene: TRBV10-2; clone size: .; D gene: TRBD1; CDR3 length: 14; J gene: TRBJ2-2; CDR3 DNA: TGCGCCAGCAGAGGGGGCGGAGGCACCGGGGAGCTGTTTTTT; CDR3 protein: CASRGGGGTGELFF
V gene: TRBV25-1; clone size: .; D gene: TRBD2; CDR3 length: 16; J gene: TRBJ2-5; CDR3 DNA: TGTGCCAGCAGCTTAGTTCCGGGGGGGCAGGAAGAGACCCAGTACTTC; CDR3 protein: CASSLVPGGQEETQYF
V gene: TRBV18; clone size: many; D gene: .; CDR3 length: 15; J gene: TRBJ2-7; CDR3 DNA: TGTGCCAGCTCATCGGGACTCGAGGGCTCCTACGAGCAGTACTTC; CDR3 protein: CASSSGLEGSYEQYF
V gene: TRBV12-3/TRBV12-4; clone size: .; D gene: .; CDR3 length: 14; J gene: TRBJ1-6; CDR3 DNA: TGTGCCAGCAGCCTTAGACAGGCCGTGGGATCCCTCCACTTT; CDR3 protein: CASSLRQAVGSLHF
V gene: TRBV14; clone size: .; D gene: TRBD2; CDR3 length: 21; J gene: TRBJ2-3; CDR3 DNA: TGTGCCAGCAGCCAAGAGGCTTCAAGGCGGGAGGAGGGGGTTAGCACAGATACGCAGTATTTT; CDR3 protein: CASSQEASRREEGVSTDTQYF
V gene: TRBV20-1; clone size: .; D gene: .; CDR3 length: 14; J gene: TRBJ2-3; CDR3 DNA: TGCAGTGCTAGAGACTCTGCAGGGCTAGATACGCAGTATTTT; CDR3 protein: CSARDSAGLDTQYF
V gene: TRBV5-6; clone size: once; D gene: TRBD1; CDR3 length: 12; J gene: TRBJ2-5; CDR3 DNA: TGTGCCAGCAGCGGACAGGAAGAGACCCAGTACTTC; CDR3 protein: CASSGQEETQYF
V gene: TRBV2; clone size: .; D gene: .; CDR3 length: 13; J gene: TRBJ1-2; CDR3 DNA: TGTGCCAGCAGTTCAGCCGCCCCGAGGGGCTACACCTTC; CDR3 protein: CASSSAAPRGYTF
V gene: TRBV2; clone size: .; D gene: TRBD1; CDR3 length: 15; J gene: TRBJ1-1; CDR3 DNA: TGTGCCAGCAGTCTCCGGGGACAGGGGGCTTCTGAAGCTTTCTTT; CDR3 protein: CASSLRGQGASEAFF